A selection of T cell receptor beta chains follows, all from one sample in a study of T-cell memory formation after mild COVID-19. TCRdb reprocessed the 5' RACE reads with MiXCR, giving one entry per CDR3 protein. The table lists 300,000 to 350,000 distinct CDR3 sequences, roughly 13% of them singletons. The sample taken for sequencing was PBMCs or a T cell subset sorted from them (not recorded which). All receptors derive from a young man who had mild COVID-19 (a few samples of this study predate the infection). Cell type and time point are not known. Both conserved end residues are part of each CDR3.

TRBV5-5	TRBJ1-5	CASSLESGTAQHF
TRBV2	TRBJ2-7	CASGGVDEQYF
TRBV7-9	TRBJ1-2	CASSLPGTGHGYTF
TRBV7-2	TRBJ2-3	CASSLGGTSGQLF
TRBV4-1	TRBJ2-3	CASSQRQEFGTDTQYF
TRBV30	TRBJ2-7	CALRSGTEIYEQYF
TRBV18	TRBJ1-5	CASSQRTGGNQPQHF
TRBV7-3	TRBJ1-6	CASRDPSVNSPLHF
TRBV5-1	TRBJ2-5	CASSLLPAYKETQYF
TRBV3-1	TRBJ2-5	CASSQGSGAKETQYF
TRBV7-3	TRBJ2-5	CASSLGGGDQETQYF
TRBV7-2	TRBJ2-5	CASSLPRSGNQETQYF
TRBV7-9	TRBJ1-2	CASSLEGQGRRYTF
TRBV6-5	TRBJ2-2	CATARGTATYINTGELFF
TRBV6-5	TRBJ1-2	CASSYFGYGYTF
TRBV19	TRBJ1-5	CASLQGSNQPQHF
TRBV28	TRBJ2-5	CASSSGGPKTQYF
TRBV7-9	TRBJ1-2	CASSSDGGGYTF
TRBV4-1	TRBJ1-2	CASSQEGTGGYGYTF
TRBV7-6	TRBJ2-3	CASSLSVTDTQYF
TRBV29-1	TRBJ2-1	CSGKAGSPYNEQFF
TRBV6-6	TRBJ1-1	CAITTGAGNTEAFF
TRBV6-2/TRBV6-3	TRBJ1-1	CASTIPPGTEAFF
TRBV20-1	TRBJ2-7	CSARDGGGSYEQYF
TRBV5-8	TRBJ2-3	CASSLVDTDTQYF
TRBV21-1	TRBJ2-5	CASTPAGRETQYF
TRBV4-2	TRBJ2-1	CASSQVSGGADNEQFF
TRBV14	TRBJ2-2	CASSQDEELFF
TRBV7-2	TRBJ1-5	CASSLMTGVKQPQHF
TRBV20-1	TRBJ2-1	CSALTSGGAGSYNEQFF
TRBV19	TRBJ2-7	CASSRQGADEQYF
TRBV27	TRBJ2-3	CASSPVGAPDTQYF
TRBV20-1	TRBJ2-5	CSARPGPWAQYF
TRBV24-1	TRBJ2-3	CATRGRITDTQYF
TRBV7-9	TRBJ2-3	CASSSKQGVGATDTQYF
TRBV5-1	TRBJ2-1	CASRPPGQGAREQFF
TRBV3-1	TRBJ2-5	CASGPRGQETQYF
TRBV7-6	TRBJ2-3	CASSDGLAGANTDTQYF
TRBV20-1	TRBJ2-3	CSAPTRKNTDTQYF
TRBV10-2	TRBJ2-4	CASSDKGNIQYF
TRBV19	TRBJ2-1	CASSIDRTNEQFF
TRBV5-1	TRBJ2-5	CASSFRHSQETQYF
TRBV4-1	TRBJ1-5	CASSQEGGGAYQPQHF
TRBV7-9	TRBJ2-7	CASSPRDSTYEQYF
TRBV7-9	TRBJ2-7	CASSLQGFSYEQYF